These 18 T cell receptor beta chains were all obtained from the same sample, sequenced in a study of PD-1 and CTLA-4 blockade in melanoma. The protocol was immunoSEQ multiplex PCR, while the TCRdb copy is restricted to in-frame clones and leaves out a portion. The profile shows around 16,000 clones, less than 85% of them singletons. Sample: CD8+ T cells from peripheral blood, taken from a patient given anti-PD-1 treatment. These receptors all come from a human donor with melanoma.

V and J are TRBV27 and TRBJ1-1, with D perhaps TRBD1 (5 bases). The CDR3 is 13 amino acids. The V gene lost 6 bases and the J gene lost 0 bases, with 8 bases spanning the gap. Germline lookup yields CDR1 MNHEY and CDR2 SMNVEV (reference sequence). The CDR3 DNA is TGTGCCAGCAGCCCGACAGTGAACACTGAAGCTTTCTTT. It is translated as CASSPTVNTEAFF.

The J gene is TRBJ2-7, the V gene TRBV11-2, with D possibly being TRBD2 (5 bases). Per germline, CDR1 SGHAT and CDR2 FQNNGV. This CDR3 has 16 amino acids. The germline V and J ends were trimmed by 0 bases and 0 bases, with 12 bases remaining between them. This chain's CDR3 is CASSLDHAGNSYEQYF. DNA of the CDR3: TGTGCCAGCAGCTTAGATCACGCGGGCAACTCCTACGAGCAGTACTTC.

A note on this clone: A junction boundary mismatches the germline segment, possibly from a read error. V usage is TRBV5-1 and J usage is TRBJ1-1; D unclear. Germline CDR1 is SGHRS and CDR2 is YFSETQ. The CDR3 contains 12 residues. CDR3 coding DNA: TGCGCCAGCAGCTTGGAGGGCACTAAAGCTTTCTTT. Translated, it gives CASSLEGTKAFF. The entire variable domain, with the rest obtained from reference TRBV5-1 and TRBJ1-1, is as follows: KAGVTQTPRYLIKTRGQQVTLSCSPISGHRSVSWYQQTPGQGLQFLFEYFSETQRNKGNFPGRFSGRQFSNSRSEMNVSTLELGDSALYLCASSLEGTKAFFGQGTRLTVV.

This clone was seen once. The chain joins TRBV2 to TRBJ1-2; no clear D. CDR3 length: 13 residues. The V gene lost 8 bases and the J gene lost 2 bases, with 12 bases spanning the gap. Germline CDR1 is SNHLY and CDR2 is FYNNEI. DNA for the CDR3: TGTGCCAGCCTGCGTGTTGGGAACTATGGCTACACCTTC. This translates into CASLRVGNYGYTF.

V is TRBV4-1 and J is TRBJ1-2; a possible D gene is TRBD1 (6 bases). V lost 4 bases and J 0 bases, leaving 9 bases between the germline ends. The germline V gene encodes CDR1 MGHRA and CDR2 YSYEKL. This CDR3 has 14 residues. The CDR3 DNA is TGCGCCAGCAGCCCGGACAGTTCTAACTATGGCTACACCTTC. The encoded protein is CASSPDSSNYGYTF.

The chain carries TRBV27 and TRBJ1-2, with a weak D call TRBD1 (5 bases). The CDR3 consists of 12 residues. Looked up from germline, CDR1 is MNHEY and CDR2 is SMNVEV (reference sequence). The V gene lost 6 bases and the J gene lost 7 bases, with 12 bases spanning the gap. CDR3 in amino acids: CASRPSGFGYTF. As DNA, the CDR3 is TGTGCCAGCAGACCATCAGGGTTTGGCTACACCTTC.

The chain couples TRBV24-1 to TRBJ1-5; D not resolved. The CDR3 has 13 residues. V was shortened by 6 bases and J by 4 bases, with 9 bases between the two germline ends. Germline V lookup: CDR1 KGHDR, CDR2 SFDVKD. CDR3 coding DNA: TGTGCCACCAGTCCCGACGGGAATCAGCCCCAGCATTTT. The encoded protein is CATSPDGNQPQHF.

The genes are TRBV4-1 and TRBJ2-1; 10 bases agree with TRBD2. J lost 0 bases, V lost 1 base, and 6 bases had no gene match. CDR3 length: 18 residues. The germline gives CDR1 MGHRA, CDR2 YSYEKL. CDR3 region: CASSQVSGGISSYNEQFF. In DNA form, the CDR3 reads TGCGCCAGCAGCCAAGTTAGCGGGGGGATCAGCTCCTACAATGAGCAGTTCTTC.

J is TRBJ2-2 and V is TRBV19; 8 bases agree with TRBD1. The CDR3 length is 14 residues. V lost 3 bases to trimming and J lost 6 bases; unmatched junction nucleotides: 3. Germline V CDR1 and CDR2: LNHDA, SQIVND (reference sequence). In DNA, the CDR3 is TGTGCCAGTAGTATGACAGGGGAGTCCGGGGAGCTGTTTTTT. It codes for CASSMTGESGELFF.

This clone occurred a few times. The V gene is TRBV5-6, the J gene TRBJ1-1; 7 bases match TRBD1. Trimming removed 0 bases from V and 6 bases from J; junction bases left unmatched: 5. The germline gives CDR1 SGHDT, CDR2 YYEEEE. The CDR3 spans 14 residues. CDR3 protein: CASSLAYRGAEAFF. CDR3 sequence (DNA): TGTGCCAGCAGCTTGGCGTACAGGGGAGCTGAAGCTTTCTTT.

This chain connects TRBV29-1 to TRBJ1-4; TRBD1 matches at 12 bases. V was pared by 6 bases and J by 7 bases, with 6 bases of the junction left unmatched. Germline V lookup: CDR1 SQVTM, CDR2 ANQGSEA. The CDR3 contains 14 residues. The CDR3 loop reads CSVGTGGDGEKLFF. CDR3 coding DNA: TGCAGCGTAGGGACAGGGGGCGATGGTGAAAAACTGTTTTTT.

The rearrangement uses TRBV6-5 and TRBJ2-5; tentative D call: TRBD1 (5 bases). Germline-derived CDR1 and CDR2 are MNHEY and SVGAGI. The V end was cut by 2 bases, the J end by 5 bases, with 15 bases between. The CDR3 is 15 amino acids. CDR3 sequence: CASSYTSWGAETQYF. The CDR3 DNA follows: TGTGCCAGCAGTTACACTTCGTGGGGCGCGGAGACCCAGTACTTC.

V usage is TRBV7-9 and J usage is TRBJ2-2, with D possibly matching TRBD1 (6 bases). The CDR3 has 15 residues. With 3 bases removed from V and 4 bases from J, the gap between germline ends came to 12 bases. Germline lookup yields CDR1 SEHNR and CDR2 FQNEAQ (reference sequence). This CDR3 is CASSLTDSITGELFF. CDR3 nucleotide sequence: TGTGCCAGCAGCTTGACGGACAGCATCACCGGGGAGCTGTTTTTT.

This clone was detected only a few times. The V call is TRBV27, the J call TRBJ1-1; D unclear. Germline CDR1 and CDR2: MNHEY and SMNVEV (reference sequence). V was clipped by 4 bases and J by 0 bases, with 9 bases between them. The CDR3 spans 14 residues. CDR3 sequence: CASSSGFMNTEAFF. CDR3 coding DNA: TGTGCCAGCAGTTCAGGCTTCATGAACACTGAAGCTTTCTTT.

Only a few counts were recorded for this clone. V usage is TRBV11-2 and J usage is TRBJ2-5; the D gene is possibly TRBD2 (6 bases). Trimming left V 1 base short and J 2 bases short, with 11 bases between. The CDR3 runs 15 residues. Germline lookup yields CDR1 SGHAT and CDR2 FQNNGV. The chain's CDR3 is CASSLGGLTQETQYF. Written as DNA, the CDR3 is TGTGCCAGCAGCTTAGGGGGACTGACTCAAGAGACCCAGTACTTC.

The chain carries TRBV2 and TRBJ2-2, with D possibly called TRBD1 or TRBD2 (5 bases each). Trimming removed 10 bases at V and 1 base at J, with 16 bases between. This CDR3 region has 15 residues. Germline V lookup: CDR1 SNHLY, CDR2 FYNNEI. The CDR3 nucleotides read TGTGCCACCTACTACGGGGCCCTGAACACCGGGGAGCTGTTTTTT. Translation: CATYYGALNTGELFF.

This clone has just a few counts. The chain has TRBV15 and TRBJ1-1; D remains unclear. This CDR3 has 12 residues. V gave up 3 bases and J gave up 2 bases, with 4 bases separating them. CDR1 and CDR2 from the germline V gene are LNHNV and YYDKDF (reference sequence). CDR3 nucleotide sequence: TGTGCCACCAGCAGGGCTAACACTGAAGCTTTCTTT. It codes for CATSRANTEAFF.

The chain has TRBV19 and TRBJ1-2; D unclear. The CDR3 has 11 amino acids. Trimming shortened V by 8 bases and J by 8 bases, and 12 bases separated the two germline ends. The V gene's germline CDR1 is LNHDA and CDR2 SQIVND (reference sequence). Written as DNA, the CDR3 is TGTGCCAGTGGCTCGAGGGCCGGCTACACCTTC. Its protein product is CASGSRAGYTF.